What follows are 20 T cell receptor beta chains derived from one specimen sequenced in a study of regulatory T cells in long-lasting Graves disease. The time point is: newly diagnosed GD, antithyroid drugs for less than 3 months. TCR sequences were obtained from RNA taken from PBMCs. Sequencing libraries for TCR beta were prepared with iRepertoire HTBI primers and Arm-PCR of CDR3 regions. MiXCR, applied by TCRdb to the multiplex PCR reads, yields one record per CDR3 protein. The table has some 410,000 distinct CDR3 sequences, about 16% seen once; the top ten hold about 11%. The data also belong to a second study, concerning T cells in Graves' hyperthyroidism and ophthalmopathy.

This specimen was peripheral blood mononuclear cells (PBMCs), taken at new diagnosis, from a patient treated with antithyroid drugs. The receptors shown here come from a woman aged 30 to 39 with Graves disease.

The chain joins TRBV6-2 or TRBV6-3 to TRBJ1-2; possible D gene TRBD1, 5 bases. Trimming pared 0 bases from V and 10 bases from J, leaving 18 bases between. There are 15 residues in the CDR3. Germline loops: CDR1 MNHEY, CDR2 SVGEGT. CDR3 sequence reads: CASSYSAGTTMDYTF. As DNA, the CDR3 is TGTGCCAGCAGTTACTCGGCAGGGACTACTATGGACTACACCTTC.

With respect to this clonotype: With a much larger clone just one base away, this may be a read error. This rearrangement joins TRBV5-1 to TRBJ2-7, with 11 bases identical to TRBD2. V was clipped by 4 bases and J by 7 bases; unmatched bases: 10. Germline assignment: CDR1 SGHRS and CDR2 YFSETQ. The CDR3 is 15 amino acids. The CDR3: CASSGLAGMNNEQYF. For the CDR3, the DNA is TGCGCCAGCAGCGGACTAGCGGGTATGAACAATGAGCAGTACTTC.

This clonotype has ten or more counts. The chain couples TRBV6-9 to TRBJ2-7, with TRBD1 identical over 7 bases. Germline V CDR1 and CDR2: MNHGY, SVAAGI. V trimming: 4 bases; J trimming: 4 bases; junction bases outside the gene matches: 7. This CDR3 is built from 14 residues. The CDR3, as DNA: TGTGCCAGCAGTTCTGAGGGGGCTATATACGAGCAGTACTTC. Residues: CASSSEGAIYEQYF.

This clonotype was seen ten or more times. V gene TRBV7-9 combines with J gene TRBJ2-7, with 8 bases that match TRBD2. The J segment lost 1 base and the V segment lost 4 bases, leaving 9 bases of the junction unmatched. Germline CDR1 SEHNR, CDR2 FQNEAQ (reference sequence). The CDR3 has 16 amino acids. Here the CDR3 reads CASSSPEGGRSYEQYF. CDR3 in DNA: TGTGCCAGCAGCTCCCCAGAGGGCGGGAGGTCCTACGAGCAGTACTTC.

The sample holds a few counts of this clonotype. One base away lies a much larger clone, so this may be a sequencing read error. The chain combines TRBV5-4 with TRBJ2-7; TRBD1 might be the D (6 bases). Germline V gene lookup returns CDR1 SGHNT and CDR2 YYREEE (reference sequence). The CDR3 runs to 14 residues. V lost 4 bases to trimming and J lost 0 bases, with 11 bases between them. CDR3 nucleotides: TGTGCCAGCAGCCGGGCAGGGGACTCCTACGAGCAGTACTTC. Translating gives CASSRAGDSYEQYF.

The V and J genes are TRBV24-1 and TRBJ2-2; tentatively, D is TRBD1 (5 bases). Per germline, CDR1 KGHDR and CDR2 SFDVKD. The CDR3 contains 16 residues. The V end was cut by 4 bases, the J end by 1 base, with 12 bases between. CDR3: CATSDPLTGNTGELFF. DNA for the CDR3: TGTGCCACCAGTGACCCGCTTACAGGGAACACCGGGGAGCTGTTTTTT.

This clonotype was seen at least ten times. The J gene is TRBJ2-1, the V gene TRBV10-3; D is uncertain. The tail of the sequence fits TRBJ2-5 better, so the J call may be wrong. CDR1 and CDR2 (germline): ENHRY, SYGVKD. CDR3 length: 13 residues. CDR3 sequence reads: CAISDDSERTQYF. The DNA for the CDR3 is TGTGCCATCAGTGACGACTCGGAACGGACCCAGTACTTC.

This clonotype was counted a few times. This CDR3 is CASSSDGAGAGDIQYF. In nucleotides, the CDR3 is TGTGCCAGCAGTTCCGATGGTGCGGGAGCGGGAGACATTCAGTACTTC. The genes are TRBV5-4 and TRBJ2-4, with TRBD2 identical over 8 bases. Per germline, CDR1 SGHNT and CDR2 YYREEE (reference sequence). V was pared by 5 bases and J by 8 bases, with 15 bases of the junction left unmatched. There are 16 residues in the CDR3.

This clonotype occurred many times. The rearrangement uses TRBV4-3 and TRBJ2-7; maybe TRBD1 (5 bases). This CDR3 spans 13 amino acids. Trimming took 4 bases from V and 5 from J, leaving 12 bases between them. Germline V gives CDR1 LGHNA, CDR2 YSLEER. The CDR3 DNA is TGCGCCAGCAGCCGTCGCCAGGGCGACGAGCAGTACTTC. It translates to CASSRRQGDEQYF.

As concerns this clonotype: This may come from a read error, since a much larger clone is one base off. The CDR3 protein is CASSLDPRRGQYF. The CDR3 nucleotides read TGTGCCAGCAGCTTAGATCCCCGGAGGGGGCAGTACTTC. V usage is TRBV7-2 and J usage is TRBJ2-7, with a weak D call TRBD2 (6 bases). The length of the CDR3 is 13 residues. Trimming removed 1 base at V and 9 bases at J, with 13 bases between. Germline V lookup: CDR1 SGHTA, CDR2 FQGNSA.

This clonotype was found a few times. The gene calls are TRBV6-1 and TRBJ1-4; D is ambiguous. V was clipped by 6 bases and J by 6 bases, with 8 bases between them. The CDR3 length is 12 residues. The germline V gene encodes CDR1 MNHNS and CDR2 SASEGT. Here the CDR3 DNA reads TGTGCCAGCAGGATAAGAGATGAAAAACTGTTTTTT. Translating gives CASRIRDEKLFF.

This clonotype has ten or more counts. The rearrangement uses TRBV28 and TRBJ2-7; D may be TRBD1 (5 bases). Germline V CDR1 and CDR2: MDHEN, SYDVKM. With 2 bases removed from V and 3 bases from J, the gap between germline ends came to 17 bases. CDR3 length: 16 amino acids. In DNA form, the CDR3 reads TGTGCCAGCAGTTTAGGACATACAAAGCCCTTCTACGAGCAGTACTTC. Translating gives CASSLGHTKPFYEQYF.

This clonotype was counted only a few times. The chain has TRBV4-1 and TRBJ2-7; D perhaps matches TRBD1 (6 bases). CDR1 and CDR2 (germline): MGHRA, YSYEKL. With 0 bases removed from V and 3 bases from J, the gap between germline ends came to 15 bases. This CDR3 contains 16 residues. CDR3 loop: CASSQDRRPTGYEQYF. CDR3 in DNA: TGCGCCAGCAGCCAAGATCGGAGACCGACAGGCTACGAGCAGTACTTC.

This clonotype was recorded at least ten times. The rearrangement uses TRBV3-1 and TRBJ1-5, with D tentatively TRBD1 (6 bases). The V end lost 4 bases, the J end lost 5 bases, and 15 bases lay between the germline ends. The CDR3 spans 15 residues. Germline CDR1 LGHDT, CDR2 YNNKEL (reference sequence). CDR3 protein: CASSRTGGSDQPQHF. The CDR3 DNA follows: TGTGCCAGCAGCCGGACCGGGGGCAGCGATCAGCCCCAGCATTTT.

Ten or more counts support this clonotype. The V and J genes are TRBV12-3 or TRBV12-4 and TRBJ2-7; TRBD1 matches at 8 bases. V lost 6 bases and J lost 2; bases outside the gene matches: 12. The CDR3 runs 16 residues. DNA of the CDR3: TGTGCCAGCAGCTCTAAAGACAGGGGCCGAACCTACGAGCAGTACTTC. Its protein is CASSSKDRGRTYEQYF.

This clonotype came up many times. The rearrangement links TRBV20-1 to TRBJ2-2; possible D gene TRBD2, 6 bases. CDR3 length equals 15 residues. Per the germline V gene, CDR1 is DFQATT and CDR2 is SNEGSKA (reference sequence). The V gene lost 4 bases and the J gene lost 0 bases, with 12 bases spanning the gap. In DNA form, the CDR3 reads TGCAGTGCTACACTCCCGGGAGCGAACACCGGGGAGCTGTTTTTT. Protein: CSATLPGANTGELFF.

This clonotype came up a few times. The CDR3 sequence: CSATLPAGSHANEQFF. DNA of the CDR3: TGCAGTGCTACCCTGCCTGCGGGGAGCCACGCGAATGAGCAGTTCTTC. The V gene is TRBV20-1, the J gene TRBJ2-1, with a weak D call TRBD2 (6 bases). Germline V gives CDR1 DFQATT, CDR2 SNEGSKA (reference sequence). Trimming cost V 4 bases and J 7 bases, with 23 bases left between them. CDR3 length: 16 amino acids.

This clonotype was recorded many times. J is TRBJ2-1 and V is TRBV20-1; D is uncertain. V was trimmed by 5 bases and J by 4 bases, leaving 12 bases between them. Per the germline V gene, CDR1 is DFQATT and CDR2 is SNEGSKA (reference sequence). This CDR3 contains 13 residues. The CDR3 DNA follows: TGCAGTGCTTACCGCCTAGGGTACAATGAGCAGTTCTTC. Translating gives CSAYRLGYNEQFF.

V gene TRBV6-5 combines with J gene TRBJ1-6, with 9 bases that match TRBD1. The CDR3 runs 15 residues. V shed 2 bases, J shed 8 bases, and the junction held 4 bases outside the gene matches. Germline CDR1 MNHEY, CDR2 SVGAGI. The CDR3 reads CASSYRGQGDSPLHF. The CDR3 DNA reads TGTGCCAGCAGTTACCGGGGACAGGGAGATTCACCCCTCCACTTT.

This clonotype has a handful of counts. The chain carries TRBV10-1 and TRBJ2-7; no definite D call. The V gene's germline CDR1 is WNHNN and CDR2 SYGVQD (reference sequence). V lost 4 bases and J 4 bases, leaving 11 bases between the germline ends. The CDR3 sequence is 13 residues long. This CDR3 is CASSVTREYEQYF. CDR3 nucleotide sequence: TGCGCCAGCAGTGTAACAAGGGAATACGAGCAGTACTTC.